The clone carrying this T cell receptor (beta chain) is labeled hyperexpanded based on frequency. What it binds is unknown. Synthesis of TCR beta cDNA relied on 5'RACE template switching carrying UMIs. TCRdb reprocessed the 5' RACE reads and stores each CDR3 protein as one record, lacking DNA. Its table lists about 690 distinct CDR3 sequences. There are 13 residues in the CDR3. Germline V CDR1 and CDR2: KGHDR, SFDVKD. This sample stems from a study of T cells expressing NK-cell markers. Study-level background: Out of eight donors sequenced, seven tested HCMV-seropositive and the remaining one seronegative. Study-wide findings and caveats: The share of CD8+ T cells held by dominant NKG2C+ clonotypes was roughly 1.0-8% in 5 or 6 donors.

The origin of this receptor is a young woman in good health. The sample consisted of blood T cells: a sorted CD56 or NKG2C T cell subset, CD4+ or CD8+ T cells, or bulk PBMC T cells (not recorded which). The chain carries TRBV24-1 and TRBJ2-3. The CDR3 region is CATSDLAGDTQYF.